This T cell receptor (beta chain) was identified during a study of cytomegalovirus exposure and HLA in healthy donors. Whole-study context: Among the approximately 380 donors who were genotyped, 81% fell in the genetic ancestry cluster that is associated with self-reported Caucasian donors. Study results and limitations: Among the CMV-associated chains, a few were confirmed in vitro as specific for CMV antigens. In a later analysis, at a false discovery rate of 0.05, over 15,000 TCR beta sequences were associated with HLA alleles.

PCR involved 60 Vbeta and 13 Jbeta primers. Profiling relied on immunoSEQ multiplex PCR, and the TCRdb table lists in-frame clones only, not all of them. Found here are roughly 100,000 clones, roughly 82% of them singletons; the top ten hold under 11%. The J segment lost 2 bases and the V segment lost 2 bases, leaving 5 bases of the junction unmatched. The CDR3 runs to 15 residues. Germline CDR1 MNHEY, CDR2 SMNVEV (reference sequence). This clone was counted once. Antigen: not known. The sequenced material came from PBMCs. V is TRBV27 and J is TRBJ1-2; 7 bases align to TRBD1. The TCR was taken from a man aged 50-60 years in good health and CMV-seronegative. CDR3 DNA sequence: TGTGCCAGCAGTTTAGTGGGGGGACAGAACTATGGCTACACCTTC. Protein sequence: CASSLVGGQNYGYTF.